The 3 T cell receptor beta chains in this list originate from one sample, sequenced in a study of blood T cell repertoires in COVID-19. TCRdb's copy holds only in-frame clones and misses some; the assay was immunoSEQ multiplex PCR. The data show approximately 290,000 clones, approximately 84% seen once. Sequencing input: peripheral blood. The receptor source for this set is a person aged 65 to 85 with COVID-19, enrolled during active disease.

This chain connects TRBV6-2 or TRBV6-3 to TRBJ2-1, with a weak D call TRBD2 (5 bases). From germline, CDR1 is MNHEY and CDR2 SVGEGT. The germline V and J ends were trimmed by 4 bases and 1 base, with 17 bases remaining between them. The CDR3 runs 17 residues. CDR3 amino acids: CASSWRIRRGSYNEQFF. The CDR3 DNA reads as TGTGCCAGCAGTTGGAGGATTCGTCGTGGGTCCTACAATGAGCAGTTCTTC.

The chain joins TRBV7-2 to TRBJ2-2, with 9 bases identical to TRBD2. The CDR3 extends over 17 amino acids. Germline V gene lookup returns CDR1 SGHTA and CDR2 FQGNSA. With 4 bases clipped from V and 7 bases from J, the junction kept 13 bases outside the gene matches. The CDR3 region has the DNA TGTGCCAGCAGCTCCCGAGGGGCAGCGGGGGGAATCGGGGAGCTGTTTTTT. Protein: CASSSRGAAGGIGELFF.

The chain joins TRBV7-2 to TRBJ1-2; D unclear. The length of the CDR3 is 14 residues. Germline CDR1 and CDR2: SGHTA and FQGNSA. Trimming shortened V by 3 bases and J by 0 bases, and 8 bases separated the two germline ends. The chain's CDR3 is CASSFRGTNYGYTF. The CDR3 bases are TGTGCCAGCAGCTTCCGAGGTACTAACTATGGCTACACCTTC.